This entry concerns a single T cell receptor beta chain. The CDR3 contains 14 residues. V dropped 0 bases and J dropped 7 bases, with 13 bases sitting between them. Germline CDR1 reads SGHRS; CDR2 reads YFSETQ. The data were taken from a study of control samples from healthy donors and cancer patients. Using immunoSEQ multiplex PCR, the repertoire was profiled, and TCRdb retains in-frame clones only, with some absent. The sample yields 80,000 or so clones, 75% to 95% seen once. The sequencing sample was made of blood. The V call is TRBV5-1, the J call TRBJ2-5, with unresolved D. The sequence was obtained from a man between 45 and 60 years old in good health. In nucleotides, the CDR3 is TGCGCCAGCAGCTTGGAGGGTGGGGTTTGGACCCAGTACTTC. Protein sequence: CASSLEGGVWTQYF.